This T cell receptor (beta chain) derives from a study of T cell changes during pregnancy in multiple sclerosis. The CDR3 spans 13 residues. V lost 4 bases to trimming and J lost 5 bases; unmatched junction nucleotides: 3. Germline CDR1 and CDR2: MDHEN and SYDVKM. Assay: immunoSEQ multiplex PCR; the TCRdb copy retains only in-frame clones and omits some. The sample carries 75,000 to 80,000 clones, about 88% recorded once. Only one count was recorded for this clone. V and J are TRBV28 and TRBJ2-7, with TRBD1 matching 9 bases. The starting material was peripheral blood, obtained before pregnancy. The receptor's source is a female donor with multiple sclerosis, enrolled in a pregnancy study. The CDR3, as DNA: TGTGCCAGCAGTTCGGGACAGGGCAACGAGCAGTACTTC. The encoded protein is CASSSGQGNEQYF.